The clone carrying this TCR beta chain occurred a few times. Germline V CDR1 and CDR2: SGHTA, FQGNSA. The CDR3 covers 13 residues. With 2 bases removed from V and 2 bases from J, the gap between germline ends came to 7 bases. Using its own MiXCR run on the reads, TCRdb lists one record per CDR3 protein. Of around 170,000 distinct CDR3 sequences listed, approximately 17% are singletons. The data belong to a study of T cell repertoires in cytomegalovirus infection. At the level of the study: CMV infection together with matching HLA type was indicated by public TCR beta signatures.

This clonotype was sampled from a human donor in good health (CMV status not recorded). Some clones in this sample may be carry-over from other donors' samples. V and J are TRBV7-2 and TRBJ2-7, with no clear D. Sequenced: CD8+ T cells from PBMCs. CDR3 protein: CASSLQITYEQYF. The CDR3 bases are TGTGCCAGCAGCTTACAGATTACCTACGAGCAGTACTTC. The full variable domain, rest sourced from reference TRBV7-2 and TRBJ2-7, is GAGVSQSPSNKVTEKGKDVELRCDPISGHTALYWYRQSLGQGLEFLIYFQGNSAPDKSGLPSDRFSAERTGGSVSTLTIQRTQQEDSAVYLCASSLQITYEQYFGPGTRLTVT.